Sequencing of this TCR beta chain was carried out in a study of T cells in Graves' hyperthyroidism and ophthalmopathy. Across the study: Peripheral blood was secured at the point of initial diagnosis, before any treatment.

Amplified regions were TCR beta CDR3 sequences from RNA transcripts. First-round RT-PCR of the TCR CDR3 relied on the HTBI primer set. TCRdb re-analysed the multiplex PCR reads in MiXCR, keeping a single row per CDR3 protein. The sample shows a few hundred thousand distinct CDR3 sequences, approximately 22% of them seen only once. The diagnostic basis comprised clinical symptoms, serum thyroxine and TRAb, thyroid ultrasound and orbital computed tomography. CDR1 and CDR2 (germline): SGDLS, YYNGEE. With 2 bases clipped from V and 0 bases from J, the junction kept 1 base outside the gene matches. The CDR3 totals 16 residues. Worth noting for this clonotype: Given a much more abundant clone one base away, this may be a read error.

V gene TRBV9 combines with J gene TRBJ2-2; 10 nucleotides align to TRBD1. The receptor's source is a woman aged 70-85 years with Graves' ophthalmopathy. Sequenced input: blood. Written as DNA, the CDR3 is TGTGCCAGCAGCGTCGGGACAGGGGCGAACACCGGGGAGCTGTTTTTT. Translated, it gives CASSVGTGANTGELFF.